This T cell receptor (beta chain) was captured in a study of cytomegalovirus exposure and HLA in healthy donors. Study-level information: Among about 179 million T cells, an earlier analysis found 120 million or so unique TCR beta sequences.

The CDR3 consists of 11 residues. Germline assignment: CDR1 MNHEY and CDR2 SVGAGI. Unmatched junction bases numbered 2, after V lost 2 bases and J lost 13 bases. The PCR made use of 60 Vbeta and 13 Jbeta primers. The protocol was immunoSEQ multiplex PCR, while the TCRdb copy is restricted to in-frame clones and leaves out a portion. The data show fewer than 200,000 clones, approximately 82% seen once. The sequencing input was PBMCs. The TCR comes from a male donor in good health and CMV-seronegative. This chain links TRBV6-5 with TRBJ2-4; 7 bases line up with TRBD2. The CDR3 region has the DNA TGTGCCAGCAGTTACGGGGGGGACCAGTACTTC. Amino acid sequence: CASSYGGDQYF.